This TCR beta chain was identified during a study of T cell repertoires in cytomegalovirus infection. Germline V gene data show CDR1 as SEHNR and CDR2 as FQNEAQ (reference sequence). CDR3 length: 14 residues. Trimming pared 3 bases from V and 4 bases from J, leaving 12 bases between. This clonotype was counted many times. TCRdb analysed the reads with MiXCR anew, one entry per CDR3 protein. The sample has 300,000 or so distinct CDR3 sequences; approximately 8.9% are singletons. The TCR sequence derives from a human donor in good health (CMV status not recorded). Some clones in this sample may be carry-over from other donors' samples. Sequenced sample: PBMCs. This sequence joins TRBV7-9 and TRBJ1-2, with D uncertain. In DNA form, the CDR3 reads TGTGCCAGCAGCTTCGAATCGGGGAGCTATGGCTACACCTTC. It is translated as CASSFESGSYGYTF.